Below, 16 T cell receptor beta chains from the same sample are listed, as sequenced in a study of shared clonotypes between healthy human individuals. Terminally differentiated effector memory CD45RA+ cells were left out of the naive CD8 fraction, which was CD45RO-negative and positively selected for CCR7. Assay: immunoSEQ multiplex PCR; the TCRdb copy retains only in-frame clones and omits some. The sample includes about 2.1 million clones, about 93% of them seen just once. What was sequenced was naive CD8+ T cells from PBMCs. The receptors come from a man aged 18 to 30 in good health. Some clones in this sample may be carry-over from other donors' samples.

V gene TRBV7-3 combines with J gene TRBJ2-1, with 8 nucleotides matching TRBD2. CDR1 and CDR2 (germline): SGHTA, FQGTGA. Trimming at V came to 5 bases and at J to 4 bases, leaving 10 bases not matched to a gene. The CDR3 sequence is 16 residues long. The CDR3 coding sequence is TGTGCCAGCAGCCCAACCCGAGCGGGAGCGTACAATGAGCAGTTCTTC. It specifies CASSPTRAGAYNEQFF.

This sequence joins TRBV4-3 and TRBJ2-5; 7 bases match TRBD1. The V gene's germline CDR1 is LGHNA and CDR2 YSLEER. Trimming at V came to 2 bases and at J to 5 bases, leaving 11 bases not matched to a gene. The CDR3 spans 16 residues. CDR3 sequence reads: CASSQWVDRPYETQYF. The CDR3 DNA sequence: TGCGCCAGCAGCCAATGGGTGGACAGGCCTTACGAGACCCAGTACTTC.

The chain has TRBV19 and TRBJ2-1, with no clear D. Germline V gene sequence: CDR1 LNHDA, CDR2 SQIVND (reference sequence). This CDR3 is 10 amino acids long. The ends were cut back, 6 bases at V and 10 bases at J, with 7 bases in the middle. The CDR3 region is CASRGPEQFF. CDR3 DNA: TGTGCCAGTAGAGGACCGGAGCAGTTCTTC.

The rearrangement uses TRBV7-6 and TRBJ2-7; no reliable D call. CDR3 length equals 15 residues. Trimming took off 2 bases at V and 0 bases at J, with 11 bases between the two ends. Germline CDR1 SGHVS, CDR2 FNYEAQ. The CDR3 DNA reads TGTGCCAGCAGCTTACTAACGGAAAGCTCCTACGAGCAGTACTTC. It encodes CASSLLTESSYEQYF.

The chain employs TRBV7-2 and TRBJ1-5, with D tentatively TRBD1 (6 bases). V lost 1 base and J 0 bases, leaving 13 bases between the germline ends. This CDR3 contains 17 residues. Germline V gene lookup returns CDR1 SGHTA and CDR2 FQGNSA. CDR3 region: CASSLGGRGYSNQPQHF. As DNA, the CDR3 is TGTGCCAGCAGCTTAGGGGGGCGCGGATATAGCAATCAGCCCCAGCATTTT.

This sequence joins TRBV4-1 and TRBJ1-2; 9 bases line up with TRBD1. CDR3 size: 16 residues. J lost 2 bases, V lost 2 bases, and 6 bases had no gene match. Germline CDR1 reads MGHRA; CDR2 reads YSYEKL. The CDR3: CASSQTRDRDNYGYTF. CDR3 DNA: TGCGCCAGCAGCCAAACCAGGGACAGGGACAACTATGGCTACACCTTC.

V gene TRBV4-1 combines with J gene TRBJ1-2, with D maybe TRBD1 (6 bases). Germline V gene lookup returns CDR1 MGHRA and CDR2 YSYEKL. With 1 base removed from V and 5 bases from J, the gap between germline ends came to 20 bases. This CDR3 is built from 17 residues. CDR3 in amino acids: CASSQGVPGPRGYGYTF. CDR3 coding DNA: TGCGCCAGCAGCCAAGGGGTCCCGGGACCAAGGGGGTATGGCTACACCTTC.

V usage is TRBV6-5 and J usage is TRBJ2-7, with D unresolved. This CDR3 is 16 amino acids long. Trimming pared 4 bases from V and 2 bases from J, leaving 18 bases between. In germline, CDR1 is MNHEY, CDR2 SVGAGI. CDR3 nucleotides: TGTGCCAGCAGTTCTTGGCCATCCTCCAACCCCTACGAGCAGTACTTC. Amino acids: CASSSWPSSNPYEQYF.

This chain links TRBV6-5 with TRBJ2-7; D is perhaps TRBD1 or TRBD2 (5 bases each). The CDR3 length is 13 residues. The germline CDR1 and CDR2 sequences are MNHEY and SVGAGI. Trimming pared 7 bases from V and 1 base from J, leaving 11 bases between. The CDR3 nucleotides are TGTGCCAGCAACCGGGACGGGTCCTACGAGCAGTACTTC. This translates into CASNRDGSYEQYF.

The chain has TRBV9 and TRBJ2-1; D might be TRBD1 or TRBD2, each matching 5 bases. Trimming stripped 3 bases from V and 3 bases from J, with 13 bases between. The germline CDR1 and CDR2 sequences are SGDLS and YYNGEE. This CDR3 region has 15 residues. CDR3 DNA sequence: TGTGCCAGCAGCGGAAGAGGGACCATCTACAATGAGCAGTTCTTC. It encodes CASSGRGTIYNEQFF. Full variable domain (remainder filled in from reference TRBV9 and TRBJ2-1): DSGVTQTPKHLITATGQRVTLRCSPRSGDLSVYWYQQSLDQGLQFLIQYYNGEERAKGNILERFSAQQFPDLHSELNLSSLELGDSALYFCASSGRGTIYNEQFFGPGTRLTVL.

V is TRBV9 and J is TRBJ2-7; D is undetermined. The CDR3 sequence is 13 residues long. V lost 4 bases and J 7 bases, leaving 15 bases between the germline ends. Looked up from germline, CDR1 is SGDLS and CDR2 is YYNGEE. DNA of the CDR3: TGTGCCAGCAGCCCTCCGTACACCGGAGAGCAGTACTTC. Translated, it gives CASSPPYTGEQYF.

The chain couples TRBV7-8 to TRBJ2-1, with D unclear. This CDR3 is 16 amino acids long. V was trimmed by 4 bases and J by 0 bases, leaving 13 bases between them. Germline CDR1 SGHVS, CDR2 FQNEAQ. CDR3 sequence: CASSWLGGSSYNEQFF. DNA of the CDR3: TGTGCCAGCAGCTGGCTTGGCGGAAGCTCCTACAATGAGCAGTTCTTC. The complete variable domain, with remaining parts taken from reference TRBV7-8 and TRBJ2-1, reads GAGVSQSPRYKVAKRGQDVALRCDPISGHVSLFWYQQALGQGPEFLTYFQNEAQLDKSGLPSDRFFAERPEGSVSTLKIQRTQQEDSAVYLCASSWLGGSSYNEQFFGPGTRLTVL.

The CDR3 sequence is CASITGLLVNTEAFF. CDR3 coding DNA: TGTGCCAGCATCACAGGGTTGCTGGTGAACACTGAAGCTTTCTTT. The rearrangement uses TRBV6-1 and TRBJ1-1, with TRBD1 as a possible D gene (6 bases). Trimming left V 7 bases short and J 0 bases short, with 15 bases between. Germline values: CDR1 MNHNS, CDR2 SASEGT. This CDR3 contains 15 residues.

To note about this clone: Other DNA sequences of this sample code for an identical CDR3. The genes are TRBV7-9 and TRBJ2-1, with 8 nucleotides matching TRBD2. V gave up 4 bases and J gave up 4 bases; unmatched junction bases: 6. Germline values: CDR1 SEHNR, CDR2 FQNEAQ (reference sequence). CDR3 length: 15 amino acids. CDR3 nucleotides: TGTGCCAGCAGCTCCACTAGCGGAAGTTACAATGAGCAGTTCTTC. It codes for CASSSTSGSYNEQFF.

The chain couples TRBV15 to TRBJ2-7; 7 positions match TRBD1. The CDR3 is 15 residues long. J was trimmed by 3 bases and V by 5 bases; bases with no gene match: 10. The germline V gene has CDR1 LNHNV and CDR2 YYDKDF (reference sequence). The CDR3 bases are TGTGCCACCAGCGACCGGGACAGTTTCTTCTACGAGCAGTACTTC. This translates into CATSDRDSFFYEQYF.

V usage is TRBV6-6 and J usage is TRBJ1-5, with 7 nucleotides matching TRBD1. The trim removed 7 bases at V and 4 bases at J, leaving 7 bases unmatched. The CDR3 length is 14 residues. Germline V gene data show CDR1 as MNHNY and CDR2 as SVGAGI (reference sequence). DNA of the CDR3: TGTGCCAGCAATCAGGGGGTATCGAATCAGCCCCAGCATTTT. This encodes CASNQGVSNQPQHF.